This T cell receptor (beta chain) was captured by sequencing in a study of T-cell reconstitution after alpha-beta-depleted transplantation in children. Looked up from germline, CDR1 is DFQATT and CDR2 is SNEGSKA (reference sequence). Trimming pared 7 bases from V and 9 bases from J, leaving 25 bases between. CDR3 size: 15 residues. Preparation of the TCRbeta library was carried out with unique molecular identifiers. MiXCR, applied by TCRdb to the PCR reads, yields one record per CDR3 protein. The table shows a few hundred thousand distinct CDR3 sequences, with roughly 18% occurring only once. The TCR was taken from a human donor who donated a stem cell graft to a child with acute lymphoblastic leukemia. J is TRBJ2-4 and V is TRBV20-1; the D call may be TRBD1 or TRBD2 (9 bases each). Material: PBMCs from the stem cell graft donor, obtained from the stem cell graft. CDR3 loop: CSGQGGLAGNSIQYF. The DNA for the CDR3 is TGCAGTGGACAGGGGGGGCTAGCGGGGAATAGCATTCAGTACTTC.